Listed here are 12 T cell receptor beta chains from one sample, sequenced in a study of cytomegalovirus exposure and HLA in healthy donors. The PCR had 60 Vbeta and 13 Jbeta primers. The method was immunoSEQ multiplex PCR; TCRdb's version includes in-frame clones alone and lacks a portion of them. The top ten hold 3.1% of the sample, which has 150,000 to 200,000 clones, 78% seen once. The sample comprised PBMCs. The receptors were gathered from a woman in her forties in good health and CMV-seronegative.

This rearrangement joins TRBV19 to TRBJ1-5; TRBD1 agrees at 11 bases. Germline V gene sequence: CDR1 LNHDA, CDR2 SQIVND (reference sequence). The CDR3 length is 16 residues. The junction had 11 bases not matched to a gene; V was cut back by 8 bases and J by 5 bases. The CDR3 is CASFTGTGGGHQPQHF. The CDR3 nucleotides read TGTGCCAGTTTTACCGGGACAGGGGGAGGACATCAGCCCCAGCATTTT. The full variable domain, in which reference TRBV19 and TRBJ1-5 provide the parts outside the CDR3, is DGGITQSPKYLFRKEGQNVTLSCEQNLNHDAMYWYRQDPGQGLRLIYYSQIVNDFQKGDIAEGYSVSREKKESFPLTVTSAQKNPTAFYLCASFTGTGGGHQPQHFGDGTRLSIL.

The chain employs TRBV5-1 and TRBJ1-4; no reliable D call. Trimming stripped 2 bases from V and 0 bases from J, with 11 bases between. Germline loops: CDR1 SGHRS, CDR2 YFSETQ. The CDR3 is 16 residues long. CDR3 region: CASSFSISATNEKLFF. CDR3 bases: TGCGCCAGCAGCTTCTCCATCAGCGCAACTAATGAAAAACTGTTTTTT.

The rearrangement joins TRBV6-6 to TRBJ2-7; tentative D call: TRBD2 (5 bases). This CDR3 contains 14 residues. The germline V and J ends were trimmed by 0 bases and 4 bases, with 10 bases remaining between them. Germline-derived CDR1 and CDR2 are MNHNY and SVGAGI (reference sequence). This CDR3 reads CASSYSGVAYEQYF. CDR3 bases: TGTGCCAGCAGTTACTCCGGGGTAGCGTACGAGCAGTACTTC.

The chain uses TRBV6-6 and TRBJ2-7; D not certain. The V end lost 2 bases, the J end lost 4 bases, and 12 bases lay between the germline ends. This CDR3 comprises 14 residues. CDR1 is MNHNY, CDR2 SVGAGI, per germline (reference sequence). CDR3 residues: CASSYTLSGYEQYF. In DNA, the CDR3 is TGTGCCAGCAGTTACACCCTCTCCGGTTACGAGCAGTACTTC.

This clone was seen at least ten times. The chain couples TRBV6-1 to TRBJ2-7, with a possible D match to TRBD1 (7 bases). The CDR3 totals 14 residues. CDR1 is MNHNS and CDR2 is SASEGT in the germline V gene. Trimming took off 7 bases at V and 4 bases at J, with 17 bases between the two ends. The chain's CDR3 is CASKSVRGRYEQYF. The CDR3 DNA reads TGTGCCAGCAAGTCTGTCAGGGGGAGGTACGAGCAGTACTTC.

This chain joins TRBV5-1 and TRBJ2-3, with TRBD1 identical over 7 bases. In germline, CDR1 is SGHRS, CDR2 YFSETQ. With V trimmed by 4 bases and J by 8 bases, 19 bases remained unmatched. The CDR3 length is 17 residues. CDR3 amino acids: CASSPRTGTASGGTQYF. CDR3 DNA: TGCGCCAGCAGCCCCCGGACCGGGACAGCCTCTGGAGGTACGCAGTATTTT.

J is TRBJ1-5 and V is TRBV19, with TRBD1 identical over 8 bases. CDR1 is LNHDA, CDR2 SQIVND, per germline (reference sequence). Trimming at V came to 0 bases and at J to 8 bases, leaving 9 bases not matched to a gene. There are 16 residues in the CDR3. The CDR3 loop is CASSIDHRTGFEPQHF. CDR3 bases: TGTGCCAGTAGTATAGATCACCGGACAGGGTTTGAGCCCCAGCATTTT.

The chain links TRBV6-4 to TRBJ2-5, with 9 bases identical to TRBD2. The germline CDR1 and CDR2 sequences are MRHNA and SNTAGT. CDR3 size: 15 residues. The junction had 4 bases not matched to a gene; V was cut back by 0 bases and J by 5 bases. CDR3 sequence: CASSDSAGGPETQYF. CDR3 sequence (DNA): TGTGCCAGCAGTGACTCGGCGGGGGGGCCTGAGACCCAGTACTTC.

The rearrangement uses TRBV28 and TRBJ1-4, with TRBD1 as a possible D gene (5 bases). Trimming took 5 bases from V and 8 from J, leaving 24 bases between them. The CDR3 consists of 17 residues. Germline loops: CDR1 MDHEN, CDR2 SYDVKM. The CDR3 reads CASSTHGTGEYREKLFF. CDR3 coding DNA: TGTGCCAGCAGTACACATGGGACGGGAGAATATAGGGAAAAACTGTTTTTT.

This clone came up once. As DNA, the CDR3 is TGTGCCAGCAGCCCCAAGACAGGGATCTACGAGCAGTACTTC. It yields the protein CASSPKTGIYEQYF. The gene calls are TRBV5-4 and TRBJ2-7; TRBD1 aligns across 7 bases. The CDR3 spans 14 residues. CDR1 SGHNT and CDR2 YYREEE come from the germline V gene (reference sequence). V dropped 4 bases and J dropped 3; count of bases not matched to a gene: 7.

The chain recombines TRBV28 with TRBJ1-1; D unclear. V lost 2 bases to trimming and J lost 11 bases, with 12 bases between them. The CDR3 length is 12 residues. CDR1 and CDR2 from the germline V gene are MDHEN and SYDVKM. CDR3 nucleotides: TGTGCCAGCAGTTTAGGGAGGACTCGGGCTTTCTTT. This translates into CASSLGRTRAFF.

The chain recombines TRBV29-1 with TRBJ1-1; TRBD1 agrees at 7 bases. V trimming: 6 bases; J trimming: 1 base; junction bases outside the gene matches: 14. Germline V CDR1 and CDR2: SQVTM, ANQGSEA. The CDR3 extends over 16 amino acids. CDR3 residues: CSVKGQARGGNTEAFF. The DNA of the CDR3 is TGCAGCGTAAAAGGACAGGCCCGAGGGGGGAACACTGAAGCTTTCTTT.